This is a list of T cell receptor beta chains from one sample in a study of T-cell reconstitution after alpha-beta-depleted transplantation in children. TCRdb independently ran MiXCR on the PCR reads; one entry per CDR3 protein. The data show 700,000 or so distinct CDR3 sequences, over 10% seen once. The starting material was PBMCs, obtained before TCRalphabeta/CD19-depleted stem cell transplant. The receptor source for this set is a girl aged 2 to 9 with congenital amegakaryocytic thrombocytopenia, due to receive a stem cell transplant. Both conserved end residues are part of each CDR3. D genes are given only for firm matches. Clone size appears in some rows only: once, few, many, or a class for an expanded clone.

clone_size j_call d_call v_call cdr3_nt cdr3_aa
NA TRBJ2-7 NA TRBV10-3 TGTGCCATAGGGGGGGGGTTCCACGAGCAGTACTTC CAIGGGFHEQYF
few TRBJ2-4 NA TRBV6-6 TGTGCCAGCAGCCCTACCCGGGACATTCAGTACTTC CASSPTRDIQYF
many TRBJ2-5 NA TRBV5-5 TGTGCCAGCAGCCCTACAGGGATCGAAGAGACCCAGTACTTC CASSPTGIEETQYF
NA TRBJ2-7 NA TRBV7-9 TGTGCCAGCAGCTTAACCCCCGGCAGGGGACGATCTATGGAGCAGTACTTC CASSLTPGRGRSMEQYF
few TRBJ2-2 TRBD2 TRBV5-1 TGCGCCAGCACCCTATCCGTGGCGGGAGCGGGGACCGGGGAGCTGTTTTTT CASTLSVAGAGTGELFF
many TRBJ2-3 NA TRBV20-1 TGCAGTGCTAGCGATCCAGCGGGTGTAAATACGCAGTATTTT CSASDPAGVNTQYF
NA TRBJ2-3 TRBD2 TRBV27 TGTGCCAGCAGTATCTGGACTAGCGGTGGACTCACAGATACGCAGTATTTT CASSIWTSGGLTDTQYF
NA TRBJ2-6 NA TRBV20-1 TGCAGTGCTCAAGACAGCGCTGGGGCCAACGTCCTGACTTTC CSAQDSAGANVLTF
many TRBJ2-1 NA TRBV4-1 TGCGCCAGCAGCTACACAAGCAATGAGCAGTTCTTC CASSYTSNEQFF
many TRBJ2-2 NA TRBV5-1 TGCGCCAGCAGCTTCCGCGCAGGGAGTTCCGGGGAGCTGTTTTTT CASSFRAGSSGELFF
many TRBJ2-1 NA TRBV5-1 TGCGCCAGCAGCTGGGGGGCTTGGGATGAGCAGTTCTTC CASSWGAWDEQFF
NA TRBJ2-4 NA TRBV20-1 TGCAGTGCTAGGAAGGGGGCCAAAAACATTCAGTACTTC CSARKGAKNIQYF
many TRBJ2-1 NA TRBV4-1 TGCGCCAGCAGCCAAACCGGGACACGGATTACGAATGAGCAGTTCTTC CASSQTGTRITNEQFF
few TRBJ1-2 NA TRBV29-1 TGCAGCGTTGATACGACACCAACTAACTATGGCTACACCTTC CSVDTTPTNYGYTF
NA TRBJ2-5 TRBD2 TRBV7-9 TGTGCCAGCAGCTTAGATGACGGGAGGGAAGAGACCCAGTACTTC CASSLDDGREETQYF
many TRBJ2-1 TRBD2 TRBV11-2 TGTGCCAGCAGCTTAGGTAGGACTAGCGGTAACAATGAGCAGTTCTTC CASSLGRTSGNNEQFF
few TRBJ2-1 NA TRBV30 TGTGCCTGGATCCCGGGACGGTACAATGAGCAGTTCTTC CAWIPGRYNEQFF
few TRBJ2-1 TRBD2 TRBV7-2 TGTGCCAGCAGCCCCGGAAGCGGGAGGGCCTACAATGAGCAGTTCTTC CASSPGSGRAYNEQFF
NA TRBJ2-7 NA TRBV5-1 TGCGCCAGCAGCTTGGTGGTATCAGGGGAGGGCGAGCAGTACTTC CASSLVVSGEGEQYF
many TRBJ2-1 NA TRBV7-9 TGTGCCAGCAGCCAAGGTTATGAGCAGTTCTTC CASSQGYEQFF
many TRBJ2-1 NA TRBV20-1 TGCAGTGCTGACACGGGGCTGGGGGTCAATGAGCAGTTCTTC CSADTGLGVNEQFF
few TRBJ2-7 NA TRBV5-5 TGTGCCAGCAGCTTGGCCCGGACAGCACTCTACGAGCAGTACTTC CASSLARTALYEQYF
many TRBJ2-3 TRBD2 TRBV5-1 TGCGCCAGCAGCCCAGGACTAGCGGGAGCAGATACGCAGTATTTT CASSPGLAGADTQYF
many TRBJ2-1 TRBD2 TRBV12-3/TRBV12-4 TGTGCCAGCATAGTTCTAGCGGGAGGGTTATACAATGAGCAGTTCTTC CASIVLAGGLYNEQFF
NA TRBJ1-5 NA TRBV5-1 TGCGCCAGCAGCTTGGAATCAGGGGAAGGTCAGCCCCAGCATTTT CASSLESGEGQPQHF
few TRBJ2-3 NA TRBV2 TGTGCCAGCAGGGCGACAAATACGCAGTATTTT CASRATNTQYF
NA TRBJ2-2 NA TRBV3-1 TGTGCCAGCACGCACAGGGAAGCCGGGGAGCTGTTTTTT CASTHREAGELFF
NA TRBJ2-7 TRBD1 TRBV20-1 TGCAGTGCTAGAGAGTGGGACAGCCCATCCTACGAGCAGTACTTC CSAREWDSPSYEQYF
NA TRBJ1-1 NA TRBV20-1 TGCAGTGCTAGAGATCTTGGAGTGAACACTGAAGCTTTCTTT CSARDLGVNTEAFF
NA TRBJ2-1 NA TRBV2 TGTGCCAGCAGTGAAGAACAGGGCTATACAGGGCAGTTCTTC CASSEEQGYTGQFF
few TRBJ1-1 NA TRBV5-1 TGCGCCAGCAGGGGGTTTTCGGACACCCGTCGGTACACTGAAGCTTTCTTT CASRGFSDTRRYTEAFF
NA TRBJ2-4 NA TRBV29-1 TGCAGCGCTACCAGGGGCCCAAACATTCAGTACTTC CSATRGPNIQYF
many TRBJ2-7 NA TRBV20-1 TGCAGTGCTAGAGATCGAAGAGTTACCTCGGCCTACGAGCAGTACTTC CSARDRRVTSAYEQYF
many TRBJ1-5 NA TRBV19 TGTGCCAGTAGTACCCTGCGGGATCAGCCCCAGCATTTT CASSTLRDQPQHF
NA TRBJ1-4 NA TRBV20-1 TGCAGTGCTCCCCCTTCCGGGATTGAAAAACTGTTTTTT CSAPPSGIEKLFF